Each of the 4 T cell receptor beta chains below was sequenced from the same sample in a study of blood T cell repertoires in COVID-19 (dated by TCRdb to the early 2020s). Receptors were amplified or captured by the immunoSEQ multiplex PCR assay. TCRdb obtained this table from immuneACCESS and retained in-frame rearrangements with V and J assigned. These tables miss some clones; where compared with another copy, unresolved V genes account for less than half of the shortfall, and the remainder is unexplained. In all, the sample holds 200,000 to 300,000 clones, and about 70% of those were seen once. The ten largest clones take up over 3% of the sample. Sequencing was carried out using peripheral blood. The receptors originated from an elderly woman with acute or convalescent COVID-19.

The gene calls are TRBV4-2 and TRBJ2-1, with a tentative D call TRBD2 (6 bases). Germline-derived CDR1 and CDR2 are LGHNA and YNFKEQ. There are 17 residues in the CDR3. Trimming removed 0 bases at V and 6 bases at J, with 18 bases between. This CDR3 reads CASSQEETSIGPNEQFF. DNA for the CDR3: TGTGCCAGCAGCCAAGAAGAAACTAGCATCGGGCCCAATGAGCAGTTCTTC.

The CDR3 loop reads CASSLALTGSYEQYF. CDR3 nucleotides: TGCGCCAGCAGCTTGGCCTTGACAGGGTCCTACGAGCAGTACTTC. The V and J genes are TRBV5-1 and TRBJ2-7; 7 bases agree with TRBD1. The CDR3 totals 15 residues. Trimming at V came to 0 bases and at J to 1 base, leaving 4 bases not matched to a gene. Germline assignment: CDR1 SGHRS and CDR2 YFSETQ.

This clone showed up many times. The chain has TRBV6-1 and TRBJ2-7; 8 positions agree with TRBD2. Germline trimming cut 1 base from V and 2 bases from J; bases unmatched to any gene: 4. Germline assignment: CDR1 MNHNS and CDR2 SASEGT. This CDR3 is built from 15 residues. The CDR3 spells CASSEEREHPYEQYF. The DNA of the CDR3 is TGTGCCAGCAGTGAAGAGCGGGAGCACCCCTACGAGCAGTACTTC.

The chain employs TRBV7-2 and TRBJ2-4; 8 nucleotides align to TRBD1. The CDR3 totals 14 residues. V gave up 0 bases and J gave up 7 bases; unmatched junction bases: 2. Germline CDR1 SGHTA, CDR2 FQGNSA. CDR3 sequence: CASSLAQGANIQYF. The CDR3 DNA is TGTGCCAGCAGCTTAGCGCAGGGGGCGAACATTCAGTACTTC.